This TCR beta chain was captured by sequencing in a study of blood T cell repertoires in COVID-19. Whole-study context: Some COVID-19 samples were acute and others convalescent; all came from the United States, Italy and Spain. T cells, B-cell-depleted T cells, or PBMCs provided the cDNA or gDNA that served as material.

Clones were read by immunoSEQ multiplex PCR, and TCRdb kept only the in-frame ones, dropping some. This repertoire shows roughly 160,000 clones, approximately 81% found once; its top ten account for approximately 5.6%. This CDR3 has 13 residues. V lost 4 bases and J 4 bases, leaving 10 bases between the germline ends. From germline, CDR1 is SGHKS and CDR2 YYEKEE (reference sequence). Individuals drawn from some 25 US areas were about 18 to 90 years old. Clinical histories supplied by participants themselves formed the basis of cohort assignment. The sequencing sample was made of PBMCs or T cells enriched from blood (not recorded which). This TCR was recovered from a woman aged 40 to 50 with acute COVID-19. The J gene is TRBJ2-3, the V gene TRBV5-5; D not resolved. The CDR3 sequence: CASSPLGADTQYF. The CDR3 DNA is TGTGCCAGCAGCCCCCTTGGAGCAGATACGCAGTATTTT.